This T cell receptor beta chain is drawn from a study of cytomegalovirus exposure and HLA in healthy donors (dated 2017 in TCRdb). Regarding the complete study: An earlier analysis of several hundred of the donors reported 276 Gb of sequence data and some 120 million unique TCR beta sequences from approximately 180 million T cells. The T cell repertoires of 670 or so subjects were profiled by immunosequencing and related to cytomegalovirus serostatus. Donor age, sex, ethnicity and CMV serostatus were compiled alongside the repertoire data. To predict cytomegalovirus infection status, the study combined high-throughput TCR immunosequencing, statistical association of individual TCRs with disease status, and machine learning. In addition to the first cohort of 650 to 800 subjects, a separate validation cohort of over 90 different subjects was used. An earlier analysis of a few hundred of the donors applied high-throughput TCR beta sequencing to assess whether each TCR beta V gene segment acted as functional or pseudogenic. Every repertoire in the discovery cohort had been generated on one and the same sequencing platform. Because of strong linkage in the cohort, five DR-DQ haplotypes were treated as single units for association and clustering. Of the 350 to 450 genotyped donors, about 80% fell in the genetic ancestry cluster associated with self-reported Caucasian donors. Both class I and class II loci were covered by HLA typing, at four-digit resolution. An early release covering 500 to 750 HLA-typed donors comprised approximately 290 gigabases of sequencing data and tens of millions of unique TCR sequences. Among about 370 genotyped donors of the cohort, an average of around 250,000 unique TCR beta nucleotide sequences was sequenced per donor, of which about 20% were non-productive. The number of typed donors differed by locus: 629-630 for A, B, C, DRB1 and DQB1; some 500 for DQA1; 606 for DPA1; and about 470 for DPB1. The later analysis used no new phenotypic data to find candidate immune exposures, relying instead on TCR beta sequences and their occurrence across donors. The aim of the study was to test whether cataloging public T cell receptors could identify signatures of past pathogen exposure. Genome-wide SNP genotypes for about 65% of the 666 donors were used in a later genetic analysis, which treated that subset as a discovery cohort. In a later analysis, previously published TCR beta repertoires from more than 500 donors were re-analyzed and high-resolution HLA genotyping was added so that TCR occurrence patterns could be studied.

The receptor library was made with the immunoSEQ multiplex PCR assay. The multiplex PCR relied on a mix of 60 forward primers for TCR Vbeta segments and 13 reverse primers for TCR Jbeta segments. Amplification of the CDR3 region of rearranged TCR beta genes was performed with a multiplex PCR assay on genomic DNA. Amplified TCR beta libraries were sequenced as 87-base-pair reads on the Illumina HiSeq System. Turning to the authors' computational methods: A later analysis tallied roughly 76 million unique TCR beta chains across the 666 repertoires, and about 12 million of those chains were shared by two or more donors. A nearest-neighbor algorithm error-corrected the raw reads and collapsed the reads into unique sequences, merging closely related sequences to remove PCR and sequencing errors. Alignment of CDR3 sequences to IMGT reference sequences was used to assign V, D and J gene segments. For a sequence to be retained, a match of at least six nucleotides to both a V gene segment and a J gene segment was required. A rearrangement counted as productive if the CDR3 had no stop codons and remained in frame with V and J, and every other rearrangement counted as non-productive. CDR3 was defined according to IMGT convention as the region running from the second conserved V-encoded cysteine to the conserved J-encoded phenylalanine. In an earlier analysis of around 600 of the donors, sequences lacking an unambiguous match to a single V gene segment were excluded. In an earlier analysis of several hundred of the donors, V segments were called functional above 56.7% productive rearrangements and were called segregating when the between-donor standard deviation exceeded 5%. A statistical classification framework was built to diagnose cytomegalovirus status from the catalog of TCR beta chain sequences. In a later analysis, TCR nucleotide sequences were compared against IMGT/GENE-DB human TR gene sequences so that V and J genes could be assigned. In a later analysis, CDR3 sequences and most-parsimonious VDJ recombination scenarios were assigned using the TCRdist pipeline. A later analysis defined each TCR beta chain by its CDR3 amino acid sequence plus V-gene family, and excluded reads lacking a unique V-gene family. A later analysis removed nearly 600 highly shared, low-generation-probability nucleotide sequences to deal with suspected cross-contamination and a sequencing artifact. For each public chain, a later analysis derived a clonal expansion index from normalized ranks of inferred template counts within each repertoire. Generation probabilities in a later analysis came from a VDJ recombination model fitted to out-of-frame rearrangements, and those results were checked against IGoR. In a later analysis, TCR-TCR, TCR-HLA and TCR-CMV co-occurrence was scored with hypergeometric tests, and a repertoire-size bias correction was applied to TCR pairs. False discovery rates were estimated in a later analysis by permuting HLA or CMV assignments 20 times. In a later analysis, co-occurring TCRs were grouped using DBSCAN, and TCRdist sequence similarity was added for clustering within HLA-allele-positive subsets. Repertoires with fewer than 30,000 or more than 120,000 public chains, plus five repertoires with anomalous nucleotide sharing, were excluded from co-occurrence clustering. TCRdb retrieved this table from immuneACCESS and kept in-frame rearrangements only. Not all clones are present; in checked studies, unresolved V genes account for under half, and no reason is known for the remainder. V, J and clone size are those of that table, while D and trimming were read from the DNA. The sample profile shows some 150,000 clones; under 85% of them were found once. The ten biggest clones cover roughly 2.5% of the sample.

The CDR3 runs 15 residues from the cysteine to the phenylalanine. Just CDR3 DNA is preserved here, 45 bases in frame from base 1. Trimming takes 7 bases off V and 2 bases off J; junction bases not matched to a gene: 8. The germline V gene yields SNHLY for CDR1 and FYNNEI for CDR2. The study at large found these results: An association between a missense DCLRE1C variant and V-gene and J-gene trimming of TCR beta chains was found in a later genetic analysis and replicated in an independent cohort. For the cohort, immune exposure information was limited to CMV serostatus. Roughly uniform sequencing depth across donors was assumed in presence/absence analyses, although this assumption may not hold. In an earlier analysis of about 550 of the donors, most TCR beta V segments were observed in productive rearrangements about 90% or about 30% of the time, broadly matching IMGT annotations. The classifier was reported to diagnose cytomegalovirus status with high specificity and sensitivity in both the original and validation cohorts. A later analysis reported that several top co-occurrence clusters appeared linked to parvovirus B19, influenza, CMV and Epstein-Barr virus. According to a later analysis, TCR association rates differed among HLA loci, with DRB1 alleles showing the most associated TCRs and HLA-C alleles showing the fewest. Most TCR sequences were observed very rarely across donors, whereas some public TCRs were present in many individuals. A few of the identified cytomegalovirus-associated TCR beta chains were confirmed in vitro to be specific for cytomegalovirus antigens. Because HLA typing was missing for some donors at each locus, association tests included only the typed subset. Some IMGT-functional V segments, including TRBV6-2 and TRBV6-3, could not be told apart with the 87-base-pair reads, so those segments were excluded. At a false discovery rate of 0.05, a later analysis linked under 20,000 TCR beta sequences to specific HLA alleles. A further reported finding was that TCR beta sequences accurately predicted the HLA-A and HLA-B alleles for most subjects in the first cohort. A group of highly shared sequence variants was considered likely to be a technical artifact of the sequencing pipeline. The earlier analysis of 450 to 700 of the donors excluded roughly 16 rarely observed V segments, including chromosome 9 orphons, because counts were too low. The cohort was sequenced for TCR beta chains only, and without alpha or paired-chain data the features that could be detected were limited. Most CMV-associated TCR beta chains appeared to be HLA-restricted in a later analysis, and the HLA associations seemed to be driven largely by CMV exposure. It was suggested by the authors that the approach could potentially be generalized to other disease states and immunological phenotypes. In the study, 150 to 200 TCR beta chains were listed as associated with cytomegalovirus. According to a later genetic analysis, donors in an Asian-associated ancestry cluster had fewer N-insertions in productive TCRs than the approximately 650-donor mean. Strong co-occurrence of HLA alleles, especially DR and DQ, made assigning TCR associations to individual alleles difficult. In a later analysis, HLA-associated TCR beta chains showed more clonal expansion and lower generation probabilities than non-associated chains that were equally common. Correlated functional status among segregating V segments might reflect linkage disequilibrium, but an unknown experimental factor could not be ruled out.

In total, over 600 healthy bone marrow donors made up the cohort. At the time of sampling, every cohort member was nominally healthy, though immune exposures that went unrecorded were likely present. Of the 700 or so cohort members, roughly 290 had a positive CMV serostatus and about 350 had a negative one, while no CMV serostatus was recorded for the donor. Each donor provided a peripheral blood sample, and peripheral blood mononuclear cells were used for TCR beta sequencing. The Qiagen DNeasy Blood Extraction Kit was used to extract genomic DNA from the blood cell samples. As to this clone: Its antigen is still unknown. Within one base of it there is no much larger clone, and no base qualities were kept.

Sequencing was performed on PBMCs. The rearrangement combines TRBV2 with TRBJ2-5, and 9 junction bases match TRBD2. The receptor comes from a human donor in good health. For the CDR3, the sequence is CASNGLASGQETQYF. The bases read TGTGCCAGCAACGGACTAGCGTCGGGTCAAGAGACCCAGTACTTC.